These T cell receptor beta chains were read from a single sample in a study of cytomegalovirus exposure and HLA in healthy donors. TCRdb's copy holds only in-frame clones and misses some; the assay was immunoSEQ multiplex PCR. The sample has 150,000 to 200,000 clones, 65% to 90% seen once; the top ten hold 2% to 2.5%. Material: PBMCs. These receptors were taken from a woman between 18 and 29 years old in good health and CMV-seronegative. The CDR3 runs from the conserved cysteine through the conserved F or W. The D gene is left open where the match is weak. Rows give clone size only sometimes, using once, few, many, or a class for an expanded clone.

clone_size j_call d_call v_call cdr3_nt cdr3_aa
- TRBJ1-5 - TRBV7-2 TGTGCCAGCAGCTTAGGGATGAGGAATCAGCCCCAGCATTTT CASSLGMRNQPQHF
- TRBJ1-2 TRBD1 TRBV5-1 TGCGCCAGCAGCTTCCAGGGGGAGACCTATGGCTACACCTTC CASSFQGETYGYTF
once TRBJ2-6 - TRBV2 TGTGCCAGCAATACAGGGACTGGGGCCAACGTCCTGACTTTC CASNTGTGANVLTF
many TRBJ2-2 - TRBV27 TGTGCCAGCAGTGCCCAGGGGGGCGGGGAGCTGTTTTTT CASSAQGGGELFF
- TRBJ2-2 - TRBV29-1 TGCAGCGTTCGGCCGGGACTCCAAAACGGGGAGCTGTTTTTT CSVRPGLQNGELFF
- TRBJ1-3 - TRBV4-1 TGCGCCAGCAGCCAATCAGCTGGAAACACCATATATTTT CASSQSAGNTIYF
few TRBJ1-5 - TRBV7-2 TGTGCCAGCAGCCGCCTTGCCCGGAATCAGCCCCAGCATTTT CASSRLARNQPQHF
- TRBJ1-2 - TRBV7-8 TGTGCCAGCAGCCTCAACGGGGGGTATGGCTACACCTTC CASSLNGGYGYTF
- TRBJ2-1 TRBD2 TRBV2 TGTGCCAGCGGGCTAGCGGGGGGCCGGGATGAGCAGTTCTTC CASGLAGGRDEQFF
- TRBJ2-1 - TRBV7-9 TGTGCCAGCAGCTTAAGATCGGGAGCGGAGAATGAGCAGTTCTTC CASSLRSGAENEQFF
once TRBJ2-7 - TRBV11-2 TGTGCCAGCAGCCCAGTTAACACCTACGAGCAGTACTTC CASSPVNTYEQYF
once TRBJ2-1 TRBD1 TRBV29-1 TGCAGCGTTCCCGGAGATTACAGGGGGTCTGCGAGAAATGAGCAGTTCTTC CSVPGDYRGSARNEQFF